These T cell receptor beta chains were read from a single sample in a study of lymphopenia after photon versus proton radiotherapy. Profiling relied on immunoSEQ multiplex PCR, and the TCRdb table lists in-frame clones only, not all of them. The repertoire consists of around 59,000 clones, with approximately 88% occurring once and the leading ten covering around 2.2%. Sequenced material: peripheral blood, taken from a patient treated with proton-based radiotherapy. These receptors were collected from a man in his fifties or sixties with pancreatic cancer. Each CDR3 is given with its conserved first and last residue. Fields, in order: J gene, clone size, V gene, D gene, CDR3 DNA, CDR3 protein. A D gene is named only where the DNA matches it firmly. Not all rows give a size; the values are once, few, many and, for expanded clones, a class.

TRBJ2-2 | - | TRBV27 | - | TGTGCCAGCAGTTCACCCCGTGTGAGCGGGGAGCTGTTTTTT | CASSSPRVSGELFF
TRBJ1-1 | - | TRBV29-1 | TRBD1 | TGCAGCGTCGCCCCCGGGACAGCAGCTTTCTTT | CSVAPGTAAFF
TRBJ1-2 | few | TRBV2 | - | TGTGCCAGCAGCGAAGAATATGGCTACACCTTC | CASSEEYGYTF
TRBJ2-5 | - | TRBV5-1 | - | TGCGCCAGCGGCGATCGGAGGGAACTGGAGACCCAGTACTTC | CASGDRRELETQYF
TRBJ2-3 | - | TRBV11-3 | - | TGTGCCAGCAGCCAAAGCCCAGGCCGGGGCTACACGGATACGCAGTATTTT | CASSQSPGRGYTDTQYF
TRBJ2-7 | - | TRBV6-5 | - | TGTGCCGTTAGGACTTCGTACGAGCAGTACTTC | CAVRTSYEQYF
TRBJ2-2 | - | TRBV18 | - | TGTGCCAGCTCACCACTTATGAGCGGAGTCACCGGGGAGCTGTTTTTT | CASSPLMSGVTGELFF
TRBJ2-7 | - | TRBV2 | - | TGTGCCAGCAGTGAACCCACGAGCGAGCAGTACTTC | CASSEPTSEQYF
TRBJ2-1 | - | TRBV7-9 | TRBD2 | TGTGCCAGCAGCTTAGAGGGGCAGGGAGGGCGGCAGTTCTTC | CASSLEGQGGRQFF
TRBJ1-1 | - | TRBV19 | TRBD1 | TGTGCCAGTAGTATTCAGGGGGTGAGGGGCACTGAAGCTTTCTTT | CASSIQGVRGTEAFF
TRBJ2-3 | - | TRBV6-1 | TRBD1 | TGTGCCAGCAGGAGGGGGCTCACAGATACGCAGTATTTT | CASRRGLTDTQYF
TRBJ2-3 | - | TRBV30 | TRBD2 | TGTGCCTGGAGTAAGGGACTAGCGGATTCCACAGATACGCAGTATTTT | CAWSKGLADSTDTQYF
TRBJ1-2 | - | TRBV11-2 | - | TGTGCCAGCAGCTTACGGGGGCCCAACTATGGCTACACCTTC | CASSLRGPNYGYTF
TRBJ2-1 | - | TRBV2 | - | TGTGCCAGCAGTGAAGGTGTGGGACAGCAGTTCTTC | CASSEGVGQQFF
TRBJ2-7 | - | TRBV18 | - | TGTGCCAGCTCAGGTGGAATCGCCTACGAGCAGTACTTC | CASSGGIAYEQYF
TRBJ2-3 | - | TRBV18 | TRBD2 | TGTGCCAGCTCACCCTCGCTAGCGGGAATCACAGATACGCAGTATTTT | CASSPSLAGITDTQYF
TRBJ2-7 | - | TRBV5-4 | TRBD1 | TGTGCCAGCAGCGGTCACAGGGGGGAGCAGTACTTC | CASSGHRGEQYF
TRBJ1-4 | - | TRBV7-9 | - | TGTGCCAGCAGACCTCAGAAGAGGGGAATTAATGAAAAACTGTTTTTT | CASRPQKRGINEKLFF
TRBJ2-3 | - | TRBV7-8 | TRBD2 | TGTGCCAGCAGCTTAGCGGCTCTAGCGGGAGTTACAGATACGCAGTATTTT | CASSLAALAGVTDTQYF
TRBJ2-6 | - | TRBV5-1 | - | TGCGCCAGCAGCCCTGGACCCCCTAGCCGTTTCACTGGGGCCAACGTCCTGACTTTC | CASSPGPPSRFTGANVLTF
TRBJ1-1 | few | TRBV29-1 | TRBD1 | TGCAGCGCAGGACAGGGGCGCGAGAAGTACGAAGCTTTCTTT | CSAGQGREKYEAFF
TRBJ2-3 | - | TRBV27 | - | TGTGCCAGCAGTTTGAACAGCCAGAGCACAGATACGCAGTATTTT | CASSLNSQSTDTQYF
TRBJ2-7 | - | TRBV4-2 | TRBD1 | TGTGCCAGCAGCCAAGTACAGGGGGGCTACGAGCAGTACTTC | CASSQVQGGYEQYF
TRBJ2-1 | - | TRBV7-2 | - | TGTGCCAGCAGCTTCGCAGGGCTGGTCAATGAGCAGTTCTTC | CASSFAGLVNEQFF
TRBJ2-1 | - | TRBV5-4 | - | TGTGCCAGCAGCACAACTAGTCTATCGTCAAATGAGCAGTTCTTC | CASSTTSLSSNEQFF
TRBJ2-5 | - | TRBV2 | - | TGTGCCAGCAGTGTACAGGGTCTGAAGACCCAGTACTTC | CASSVQGLKTQYF
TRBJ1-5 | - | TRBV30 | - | TGTGCCTGGAGTGTACCGGGGCTCCAGGGAAGTCAGCCCCAGCATTTT | CAWSVPGLQGSQPQHF
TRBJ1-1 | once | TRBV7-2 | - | TGTGCCAGCAGCCTTTCGGCCCTAATCGGCACTGAAGCTTTCTTT | CASSLSALIGTEAFF
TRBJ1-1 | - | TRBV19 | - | TGTGCCACCACAGGGCGGGTACTCACTGAAGCTTTCTTT | CATTGRVLTEAFF
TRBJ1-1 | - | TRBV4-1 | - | TGCGCCAGCAGCCAAGATAGAGGAAACACTGAAGCTTTCTTT | CASSQDRGNTEAFF
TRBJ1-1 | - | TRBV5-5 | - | TGTGCCAGCAGCCCCGCGGGACAAACGATGAACACTGAAGCTTTCTTT | CASSPAGQTMNTEAFF
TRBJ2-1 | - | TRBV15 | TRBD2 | TGTGCCACCAGCAGAGATCCCGCGGGAGCCTCGGTGGGGAATGAGCAGTTCTTC | CATSRDPAGASVGNEQFF
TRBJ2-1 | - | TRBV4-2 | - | TGTGCCAGCAGCCAAGGACTCGGCGATGAGCAGTTCTTC | CASSQGLGDEQFF
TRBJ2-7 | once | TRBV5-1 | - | TGCGCCAGCAGCCCCCACGTCCCCGGGACCGGGACACGCTACGAGCAGTACTTC | CASSPHVPGTGTRYEQYF
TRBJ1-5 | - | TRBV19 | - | TGTGCCAGTAGTCGCGCAGCCTATAATCAGCCCCAGCATTTT | CASSRAAYNQPQHF
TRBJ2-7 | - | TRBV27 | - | TGTGCCAGCAGTTTGACGGTGAGGGACGAGCAGTACTTC | CASSLTVRDEQYF
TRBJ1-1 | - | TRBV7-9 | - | TGTGCCAGCAGCTTTTATACAGGGACGAACACTGAAGCTTTCTTT | CASSFYTGTNTEAFF
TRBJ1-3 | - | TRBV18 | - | TGTGCCAGCTCACCCAAGAACTTCTCTGGAAACACCATATATTTT | CASSPKNFSGNTIYF
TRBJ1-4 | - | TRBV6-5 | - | TGTGCCAGCAGTTACTCGGGTGCAACTAATGAAAAACTGTTTTTT | CASSYSGATNEKLFF
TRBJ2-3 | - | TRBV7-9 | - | TGTGCCAGCAGCCCGTTATCGCGGCCAGACACAGATACGCAGTATTTT | CASSPLSRPDTDTQYF
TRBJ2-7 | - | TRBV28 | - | TGTGCCAGCAGCACAATCGGACAGCGGCCACTCGAGCAGTACTTC | CASSTIGQRPLEQYF
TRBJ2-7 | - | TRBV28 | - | TGTGCCAGCAGTTCATTACCCCGGCGGGGATGCACCTACGAGCAGTACTTC | CASSSLPRRGCTYEQYF
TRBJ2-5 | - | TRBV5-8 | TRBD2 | TGTGCCAGCAGCCAATATAGGACTAGCGGTGAGACCCAGTACTTC | CASSQYRTSGETQYF
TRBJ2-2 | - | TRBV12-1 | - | TGTGCCAGCAGCTTCGGACTAGCGGAGGGGATCGGGGAGCTGTTTTTT | CASSFGLAEGIGELFF
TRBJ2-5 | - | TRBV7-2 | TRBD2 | TGTGCCAGCAGCTTACGTCCTAGCGGGAGTCGGGGGGCCCAAGAGACCCAGTACTTC | CASSLRPSGSRGAQETQYF
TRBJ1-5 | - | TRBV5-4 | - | TGTGCCAGCAGCTTGTGGGAACAGGGAAATCAGCCCCAGCATTTT | CASSLWEQGNQPQHF
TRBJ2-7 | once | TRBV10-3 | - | TGTGCCATCAGCGGAGTTTTGTACGAGCAGTACTTC | CAISGVLYEQYF
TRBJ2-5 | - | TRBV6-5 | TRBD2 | TGTGCCAGCAGTTCGGGACTAGCGGACCAAGAGACCCAGTACTTC | CASSSGLADQETQYF
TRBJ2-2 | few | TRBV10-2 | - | TGCGCCAGCAGTGTTCAGAGCCCCGGGGAGCTGTTTTTT | CASSVQSPGELFF
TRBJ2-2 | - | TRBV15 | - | TGTGCCACCAGCAGAGATTTCAGGGGCCCCCCTAACACCGGGGAGCTGTTTTTT | CATSRDFRGPPNTGELFF
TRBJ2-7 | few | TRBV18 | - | TGTGCCAGCTCCCCGGCCTTCCCCGAGCAGTACTTC | CASSPAFPEQYF
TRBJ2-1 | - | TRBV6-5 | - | TGTGCCAGCAAAATCGACTTTTACAATGAGCAGTTCTTC | CASKIDFYNEQFF